The source of this T cell receptor beta chain is a study of cytomegalovirus exposure and HLA in healthy donors. Overall study results and limits: Later genetic work tied a missense DCLRE1C variant to beta-chain V and J trimming.

As for this clone: What it recognizes is unknown.

The CDR3 covers 18 residues. CDR1 and CDR2 (germline): SGDLS, YYNGEE. After removal of 0 bases from V and 3 bases from J, the junction contained 7 bases not matched to a gene. PCR employed 60 Vbeta and 13 Jbeta primers. Method: immunoSEQ multiplex PCR; TCRdb's copy keeps in-frame clones and lacks some. Found here are about 170,000 clones, roughly four fifths of them singletons; the top ten hold about 2.1%. The origin of this receptor is a woman in her twenties or thirties in good health and CMV-seropositive. This sequence joins TRBV9 and TRBJ2-1; TRBD2 aligns across 12 bases. The material sequenced was PBMCs. CDR3 amino acids: CASSVAEGLAGIYNEQFF. The CDR3 nucleotides read TGTGCCAGCAGCGTAGCAGAAGGACTAGCGGGGATCTACAATGAGCAGTTCTTC.